This TCR beta chain was identified during a study of graft-versus-host responses after intestinal transplantation. For the study at large: Recipients underwent multivisceral, liver-intestinal, or isolated intestinal transplants. Recipients across the board were started on anti-thymocyte globulin induction, then kept on tacrolimus and steroids for two to four years.

Profiled with immunoSEQ multiplex PCR; TCRdb holds only in-frame clones, not every one. The sample has approximately 82,000 clones, approximately 95% seen once; the top ten hold about 1%. V was clipped by 2 bases and J by 2 bases, with 17 bases between them. Germline values: CDR1 GTSNPN, CDR2 SVGIG (reference sequence). The CDR3 is 16 amino acids. On this clone: The antigen remains undetermined.

The chain couples TRBV30 to TRBJ2-3, with D maybe TRBD2 (6 bases). The TCR comes from a human donor who was the organ donor for an intestinal transplant. Source: unstimulated CD8+ T cells sorted from spleen or lymph node cells, taken before transplant. CDR3 nucleotides: TGTGCCTGGAGTTCATTCGTGGGGGGAACCACAGATACGCAGTATTTT. Translation gives CAWSSFVGGTTDTQYF. The full variable domain, completed using reference TRBV30 and TRBJ2-3, is SQTIHQWPATLVQPVGSPLSLECTVEGTSNPNLYWYRQAAGRGLQLLFYSVGIGQISSEVPQNLSASRPQDRQFILSSKKLLLSDSGFYLCAWSSFVGGTTDTQYFGPGTRLTVL.